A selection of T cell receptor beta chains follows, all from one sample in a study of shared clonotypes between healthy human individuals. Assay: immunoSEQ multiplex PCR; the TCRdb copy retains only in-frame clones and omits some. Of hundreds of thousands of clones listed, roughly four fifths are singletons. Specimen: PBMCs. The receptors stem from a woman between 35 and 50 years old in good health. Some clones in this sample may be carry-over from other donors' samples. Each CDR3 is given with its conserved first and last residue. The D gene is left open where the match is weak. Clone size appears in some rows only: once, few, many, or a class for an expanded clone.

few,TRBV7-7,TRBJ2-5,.,TGTGCTAGCAGCCCACGTATGGTTGGAGAGACCCAGTACTTC,CASSPRMVGETQYF
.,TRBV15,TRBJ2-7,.,TGTGCCACCAGCGCCGAGGGGGGGACAGCCTACGAGCAGTACTTC,CATSAEGGTAYEQYF
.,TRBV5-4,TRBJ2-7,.,TGTGCCAGCAGCTTGGCGCAGGGAGGACACTACGAGCAGTACTTC,CASSLAQGGHYEQYF
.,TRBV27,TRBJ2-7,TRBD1,TGTGCCAGCAGTTTTTTCGGCCAGGGGGCCTACGAGCAGTACTTC,CASSFFGQGAYEQYF
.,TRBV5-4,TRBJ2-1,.,TGTGCCAGCAGCTTGGTTGGACGGAAACTCAATGAGCAGTTCTTC,CASSLVGRKLNEQFF
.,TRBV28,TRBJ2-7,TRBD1,TGTGCCAGCAGTATCCGGACAGGGGAGCAGTACTTC,CASSIRTGEQYF
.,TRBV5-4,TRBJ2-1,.,TGTGCCAGCAGCTTCGGGGCGGGCTACAATGAGCAGTTCTTC,CASSFGAGYNEQFF
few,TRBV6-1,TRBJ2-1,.,TGTGCCAGCAGCGCCTCTAGCGCCAATGAGCAGTTCTTC,CASSASSANEQFF
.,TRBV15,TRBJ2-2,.,TGTGCCACCAGCAGAGATCTGCCCAGGGGTTGGGCCGGGGAGCTGTTTTTT,CATSRDLPRGWAGELFF
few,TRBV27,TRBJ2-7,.,TGTGCCAGCAGATCGGGACTTGGGGCCTACGAGCAGTACTTC,CASRSGLGAYEQYF
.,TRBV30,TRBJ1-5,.,TGTGCCTGGAGTGTAGGCCCGCCACCACTGTCGTCCCAGCATTTT,CAWSVGPPPLSSQHF
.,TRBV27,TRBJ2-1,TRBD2,TGTGCCAGCAGACGCGCCGGGGCTAGCGGGAGCGATGAGCAGTTCTTC,CASRRAGASGSDEQFF
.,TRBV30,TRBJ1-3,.,TGTGCCTGGAGGAATGGACTCTCTGGAAACACCATATATTTT,CAWRNGLSGNTIYF
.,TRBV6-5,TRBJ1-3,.,TGTGCCAGCAGCCGGGACAACTCTGGAAACACCATATATTTT,CASSRDNSGNTIYF
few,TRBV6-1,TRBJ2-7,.,TGTGCCAGCGGGGACGTATCCTACGAGCAGTACTTC,CASGDVSYEQYF
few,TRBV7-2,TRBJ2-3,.,TGTGCCAGCAGCTTCTCTATGGGGGGAGCATCCACAGATACGCAGTATTTT,CASSFSMGGASTDTQYF
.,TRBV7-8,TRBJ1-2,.,TGTGCCAGCAGCTTAGCCGGGACGGGTAACTATGGCTACACCTTC,CASSLAGTGNYGYTF
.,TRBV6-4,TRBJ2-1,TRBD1,TGTGCCAGCAGTGAAGGACAGGGGGGCAATGAGCAGTTCTTC,CASSEGQGGNEQFF
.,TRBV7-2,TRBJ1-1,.,TGTGCCAGCAGCTTAGTAGGGCCAGGGACGATGAACACTGAAGCTTTCTTT,CASSLVGPGTMNTEAFF
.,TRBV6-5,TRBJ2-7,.,TGTGCCAGCAGTCGGGACACCCAGCGCATCTACGAGCAGTACTTC,CASSRDTQRIYEQYF
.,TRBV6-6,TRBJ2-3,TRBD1,TGTGCCAGCAGTCAGGGGGTTACGAGCACAGATACGCAGTATTTT,CASSQGVTSTDTQYF
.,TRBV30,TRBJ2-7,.,TGTGCCTGGACCAAGCGGAGGGGACGCAACTCCTACGAGCAGTACTTC,CAWTKRRGRNSYEQYF
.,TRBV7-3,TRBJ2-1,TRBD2,TGTGCCAGCAGCCTGACTAGCGGGAGGGCCCCGCTAGGGAATGAGCAGTTCTTC,CASSLTSGRAPLGNEQFF
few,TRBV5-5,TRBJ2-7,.,TGTGCCAGCAGCTTTAATTCCTACGAGCAGTACTTC,CASSFNSYEQYF
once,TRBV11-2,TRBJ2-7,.,TGTGCCAGCAGCGGCCGGGGGTCGAGCTCCTACGAGCAGTACTTC,CASSGRGSSSYEQYF
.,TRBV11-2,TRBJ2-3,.,TGTGCCAGCAGGCCGGAGGGGGGTAGGGCGATCCTAGATACGCAGTATTTT,CASRPEGGRAILDTQYF
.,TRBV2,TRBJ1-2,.,TGTGCCAGCAGTGAAACAAAAGGGGGCTATGGCTACACCTTC,CASSETKGGYGYTF
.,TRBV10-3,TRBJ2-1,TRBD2,TGTGCCATCAGTGTGGGACTAGCGGGGACCAATGAGCAGTTCTTC,CAISVGLAGTNEQFF